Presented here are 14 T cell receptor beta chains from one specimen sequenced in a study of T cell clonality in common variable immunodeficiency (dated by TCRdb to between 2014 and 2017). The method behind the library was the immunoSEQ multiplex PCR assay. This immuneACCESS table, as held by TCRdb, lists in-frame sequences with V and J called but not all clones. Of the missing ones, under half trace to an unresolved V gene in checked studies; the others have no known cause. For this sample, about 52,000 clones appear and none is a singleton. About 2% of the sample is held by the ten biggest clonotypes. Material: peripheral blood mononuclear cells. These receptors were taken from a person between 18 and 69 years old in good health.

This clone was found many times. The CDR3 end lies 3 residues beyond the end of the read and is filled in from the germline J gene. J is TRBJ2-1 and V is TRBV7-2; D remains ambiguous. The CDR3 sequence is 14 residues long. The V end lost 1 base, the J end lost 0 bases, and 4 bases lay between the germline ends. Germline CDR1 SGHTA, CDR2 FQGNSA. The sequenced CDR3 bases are TGTGCCAGCAGCTTAGATAGCTCCTACAATGAG. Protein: CASSLDSSYNE. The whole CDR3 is CASSLDSSYNEQFF.

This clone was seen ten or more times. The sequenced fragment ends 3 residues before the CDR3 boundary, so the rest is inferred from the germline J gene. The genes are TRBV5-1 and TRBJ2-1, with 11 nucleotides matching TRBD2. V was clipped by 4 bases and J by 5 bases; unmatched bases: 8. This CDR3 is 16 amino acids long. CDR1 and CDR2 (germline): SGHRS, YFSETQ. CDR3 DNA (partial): TGCGCCAGCAGCCCCAGGACTAGCGGGTATGACAATGAG. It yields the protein CASSPRTSGYDNE. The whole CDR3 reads CASSPRTSGYDNEQFF.

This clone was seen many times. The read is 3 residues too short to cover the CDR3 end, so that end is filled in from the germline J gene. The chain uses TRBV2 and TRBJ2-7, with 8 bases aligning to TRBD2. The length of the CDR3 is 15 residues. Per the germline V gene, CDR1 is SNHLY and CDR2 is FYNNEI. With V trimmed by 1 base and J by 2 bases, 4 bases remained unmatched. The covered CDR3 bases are TGTGCCAGCAGTGAAGGAACTAGCGGCACCTACGAG. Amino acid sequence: CASSEGTSGTYE. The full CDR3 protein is CASSEGTSGTYEQYF.

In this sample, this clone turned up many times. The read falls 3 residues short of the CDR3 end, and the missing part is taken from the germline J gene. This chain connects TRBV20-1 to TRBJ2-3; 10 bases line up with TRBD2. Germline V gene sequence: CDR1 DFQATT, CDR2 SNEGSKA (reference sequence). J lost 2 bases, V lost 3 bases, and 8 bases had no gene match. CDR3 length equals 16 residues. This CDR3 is CSASGLAGEVTDTQYF. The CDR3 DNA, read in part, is TGCAGTGCTAGTGGTCTAGCGGGGGAGGTCACAGATACG.

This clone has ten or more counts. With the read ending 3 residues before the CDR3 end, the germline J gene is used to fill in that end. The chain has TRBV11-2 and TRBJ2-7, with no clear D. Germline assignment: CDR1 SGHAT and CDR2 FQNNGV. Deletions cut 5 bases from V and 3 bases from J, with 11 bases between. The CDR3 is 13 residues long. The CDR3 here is CASSGIGHYEQYF. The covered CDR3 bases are TGTGCCAGCAGCGGTATTGGGCACTACGAG.

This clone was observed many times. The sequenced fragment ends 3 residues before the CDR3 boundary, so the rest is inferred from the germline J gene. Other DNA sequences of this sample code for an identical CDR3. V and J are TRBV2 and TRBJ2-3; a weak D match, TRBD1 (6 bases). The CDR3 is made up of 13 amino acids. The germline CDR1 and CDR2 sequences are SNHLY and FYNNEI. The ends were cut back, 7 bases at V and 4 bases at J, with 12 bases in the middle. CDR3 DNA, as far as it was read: TGTGCCAGCAATAAACAGGGTTCAGATACG. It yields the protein CASNKQGSDT. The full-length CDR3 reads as CASNKQGSDTQYF. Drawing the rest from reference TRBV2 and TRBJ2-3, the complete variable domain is EPEVTQTPSHQVTQMGQEVILRCVPISNHLYFYWYRQILGQKVEFLVSFYNNEISEKSEIFDDQFSVERPDGSNFTLKIRSTKLEDSAMYFCASNKQGSDTQYFGPGTRLTVL.

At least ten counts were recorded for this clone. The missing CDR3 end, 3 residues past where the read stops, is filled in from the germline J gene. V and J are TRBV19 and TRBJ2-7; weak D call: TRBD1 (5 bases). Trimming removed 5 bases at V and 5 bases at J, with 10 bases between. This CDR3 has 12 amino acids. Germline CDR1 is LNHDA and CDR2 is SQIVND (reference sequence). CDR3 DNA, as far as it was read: TGTGCCAGTAGTGACGGACACAACGAG. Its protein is CASSDGHNE. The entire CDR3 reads CASSDGHNEQYF.

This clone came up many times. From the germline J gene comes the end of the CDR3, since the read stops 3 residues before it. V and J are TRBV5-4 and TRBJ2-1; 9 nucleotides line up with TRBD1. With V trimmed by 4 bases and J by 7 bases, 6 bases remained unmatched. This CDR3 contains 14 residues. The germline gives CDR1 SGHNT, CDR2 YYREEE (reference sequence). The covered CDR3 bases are TGTGCCAGCAGCAACGCACAGGGGGCGAATGAG. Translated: CASSNAQGANE. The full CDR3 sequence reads CASSNAQGANEQFF. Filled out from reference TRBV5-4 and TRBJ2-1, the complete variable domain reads ETGVTQSPTHLIKTRGQQVTLRCSSQSGHNTVSWYQQALGQGPQFIFQYYREEENGRGNFPPRFSGLQFPNYSSELNVNALELDDSALYLCASSNAQGANEQFFGPGTRLTVL.

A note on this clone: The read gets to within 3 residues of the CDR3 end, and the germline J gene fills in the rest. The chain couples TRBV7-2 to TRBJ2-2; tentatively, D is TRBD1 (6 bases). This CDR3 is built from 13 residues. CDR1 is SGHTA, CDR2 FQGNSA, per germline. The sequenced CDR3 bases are TGTGCCAGCAGCTTAGGGCAGGGGTTACCG. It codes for CASSLGQGLP. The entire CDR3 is CASSLGQGLPLFF. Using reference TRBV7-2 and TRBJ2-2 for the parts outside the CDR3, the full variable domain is GAGVSQSPSNKVTEKGKDVELRCDPISGHTALYWYRQSLGQGLEFLIYFQGNSAPDKSGLPSDRFSAERTGGSVSTLTIQRTQQEDSAVYLCASSLGQGLPLFFGEGSRLTVL.

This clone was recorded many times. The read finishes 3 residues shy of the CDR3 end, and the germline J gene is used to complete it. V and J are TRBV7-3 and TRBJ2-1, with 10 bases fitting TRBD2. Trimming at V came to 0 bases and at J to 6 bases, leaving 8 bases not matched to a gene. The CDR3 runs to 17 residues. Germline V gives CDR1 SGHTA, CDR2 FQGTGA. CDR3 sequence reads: CASSLTWASGSANEQFF. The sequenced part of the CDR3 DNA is TGTGCCAGCAGCTTAACTTGGGCTAGCGGGAGCGCCAATGAG.

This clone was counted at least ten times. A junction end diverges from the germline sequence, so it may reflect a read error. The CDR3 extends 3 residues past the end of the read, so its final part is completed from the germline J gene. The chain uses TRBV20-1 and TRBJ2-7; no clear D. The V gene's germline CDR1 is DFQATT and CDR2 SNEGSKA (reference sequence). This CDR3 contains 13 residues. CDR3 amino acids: CSVREPASYEQYF. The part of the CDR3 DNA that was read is TGCAGTGTTAGAGAGCCCGCGTCCTACGAG.

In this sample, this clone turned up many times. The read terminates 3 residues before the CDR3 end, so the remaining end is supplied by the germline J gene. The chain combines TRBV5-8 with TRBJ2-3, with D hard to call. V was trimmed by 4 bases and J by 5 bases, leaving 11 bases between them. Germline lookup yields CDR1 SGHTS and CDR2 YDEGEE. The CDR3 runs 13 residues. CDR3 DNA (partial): TGTGCCAGCAGCGCACAACCCAGAGATACG. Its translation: CASSAQPRDT. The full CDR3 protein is CASSAQPRDTQYF.

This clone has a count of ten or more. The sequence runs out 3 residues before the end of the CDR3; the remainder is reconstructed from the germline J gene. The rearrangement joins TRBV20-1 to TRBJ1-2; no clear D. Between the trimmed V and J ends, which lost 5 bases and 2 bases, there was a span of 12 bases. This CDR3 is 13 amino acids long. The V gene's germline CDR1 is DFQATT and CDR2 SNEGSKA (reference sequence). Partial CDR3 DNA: TGCAGTGCTCGACGAACGGGGAACTATGGC. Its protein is CSARRTGNYG. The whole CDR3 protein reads CSARRTGNYGYTF.

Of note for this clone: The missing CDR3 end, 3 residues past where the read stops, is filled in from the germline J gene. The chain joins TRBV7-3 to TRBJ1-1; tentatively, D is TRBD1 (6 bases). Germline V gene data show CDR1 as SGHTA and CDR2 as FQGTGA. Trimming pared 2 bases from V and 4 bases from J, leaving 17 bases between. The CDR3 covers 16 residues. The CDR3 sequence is CASSLDGEQGSTEAFF. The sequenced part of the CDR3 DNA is TGTGCCAGCAGCTTAGATGGGGAGCAGGGGAGCACTGAA.